This T cell receptor beta chain was recorded in a study of CD8+ T cells in alopecia areata. Whole-study context: Treated patients swallowed 5 to 10 mg of oral tofacitinib twice daily.

The authors extracted RNA and reverse transcribed it into cDNA as the sequencing template. Clones were read by immunoSEQ multiplex PCR, and TCRdb kept only the in-frame ones, dropping some. The sample consists of 150,000 to 200,000 clones, 67% of them appearing once. General observations from the study: TCR sharing was clearer in mice than between patients, perhaps partly owing to patient HLA diversity. Besides other cells, scalp samples also yield sequences of resident alphabeta T cells from normal skin.

The V gene's germline CDR1 is ENHRY and CDR2 SYGVKD. This CDR3 contains 14 residues. Trimming left V 3 bases short and J 0 bases short, with 8 bases between. Investigators sorted PBMCs to obtain both CD4+ and CD8+ T cells. In regard to this clone: Antigen: not known.

This chain connects TRBV10-3 to TRBJ1-1; D not resolved. This clonotype was sampled from a human donor with alopecia areata. Specimen: CD8+ T cells sorted from blood, collected at week 0. CDR3 sequence: CAISEGGVNTEAFF. Written as DNA, the CDR3 is TGTGCCATCAGTGAAGGTGGGGTGAACACTGAAGCTTTCTTT.